This T cell receptor (beta chain) was found in a study of shared clonotypes between healthy human individuals. Study-level information: CD4 naive cells filled three plates per donor, CD4 memory three, CD8 naive two and CD8 memory one.

Deep-level assay runs were performed. Data came from immunoSEQ multiplex PCR; TCRdb stores just in-frame clones and leaves some out. The sample lists approximately 1.4 million clones; roughly 98% were seen once. Turning to this clone: Its antigen is not identified.

CDR3 length: 17 residues. Germline CDR1 reads MNHEY; CDR2 reads SMNVEV (reference sequence). V was shortened by 2 bases and J by 0 bases, with 14 bases between the two germline ends. Regarding the study as a whole: Blood alone was sampled, and tissue repertoires likely differ. Some clonotypes were shared by all four sorted-subset donors, while others were not shared. The non-shared ones had lower generation probabilities than the shared ones.

The rearrangement joins TRBV27 to TRBJ2-1, with D perhaps matching TRBD2 (5 bases). The sequence was collected from a man in his thirties or forties in good health. Sequencing was performed on naive CD4+ T cells sorted from blood. Subset defined: CD45RA+ positively selected. The CDR3 sequence is CASSLGLQRSSYNEQFF. DNA of the CDR3: TGTGCCAGCAGTTTAGGTCTCCAGCGGAGCTCCTACAATGAGCAGTTCTTC.